Below, 24 T cell receptor beta chains from the same sample are listed, as sequenced in a study of T cells in Graves' hyperthyroidism and ophthalmopathy. Amplification targeted TCR beta CDR3 regions from RNA transcripts. The HTBI primer set served for first-round RT-PCR of the TCR CDR3. MiXCR was run by TCRdb on the multiplex PCR reads, yielding one entry per CDR3 protein. This sample has about 340,000 distinct CDR3 sequences, with around a sixth found just once. The sequenced sample was blood. These receptors originate from a woman aged 45-65 years with Graves' hyperthyroidism.

The chain links TRBV28 to TRBJ1-1, with 7 nucleotides matching TRBD1. This CDR3 contains 14 residues. The germline V gene has CDR1 MDHEN and CDR2 SYDVKM. Unmatched junction bases numbered 8, after V lost 10 bases and J lost 0 bases. In nucleotides, the CDR3 is TGTGCCACCGTCCCGGGACAGATGAACACTGAAGCTTTCTTT. Amino acid sequence: CATVPGQMNTEAFF.

This clonotype was seen more than once but under ten times. V usage is TRBV20-1 and J usage is TRBJ1-1, with unresolved D. Germline CDR1 is DFQATT and CDR2 is SNEGSKA (reference sequence). The CDR3 has 12 residues. V lost 6 bases and J 2 bases, leaving 10 bases between the germline ends. The CDR3 DNA follows: TGCAGTGCAACCGGACCTAACACTGAAGCTTTCTTT. Translated, it gives CSATGPNTEAFF.

This clonotype was seen many times. The chain carries TRBV3-1 and TRBJ2-2; D is unresolved. Trimming removed 2 bases at V and 6 bases at J, with 13 bases between. Germline CDR1 and CDR2: LGHDT and YNNKEL (reference sequence). There are 15 residues in the CDR3. The CDR3 sequence is CASSQSPAAAGELFF. CDR3 nucleotides: TGTGCCAGCAGCCAATCCCCAGCCGCAGCCGGGGAGCTGTTTTTT.

Many counts were recorded for this clonotype. The gene calls are TRBV12-3 or TRBV12-4 and TRBJ1-1, with D unclear. The CDR3 contains 13 residues. Trimming stripped 3 bases from V and 11 bases from J, with 16 bases between. CDR3 residues: CASSFGQVLGAFF. The CDR3 DNA follows: TGTGCCAGCAGTTTCGGTCAGGTCCTCGGGGCTTTCTTT.

The chain combines TRBV12-3 or TRBV12-4 with TRBJ2-3; 7 bases agree with TRBD2. With 3 bases clipped from V and 1 base from J, the junction kept 10 bases outside the gene matches. The CDR3 consists of 17 residues. As DNA, the CDR3 is TGTGCCAGCAGTTTCCCCCATATAGCGGGTGGCACAGATACGCAGTATTTT. Translating gives CASSFPHIAGGTDTQYF.

The chain uses TRBV30 and TRBJ2-1; TRBD1 might be the D (7 bases). Trimming removed 3 bases from V and 0 bases from J, with 15 bases in between. Germline lookup yields CDR1 GTSNPN and CDR2 SVGIG (reference sequence). The CDR3 is 16 residues long. This CDR3 reads CAWRRAGGSSYNEQFF. The CDR3 bases are TGTGCCTGGAGGAGGGCAGGGGGGAGCTCCTACAATGAGCAGTTCTTC.

The chain joins TRBV7-9 to TRBJ2-7; 10 positions agree with TRBD1. Germline CDR1 is SEHNR and CDR2 is FQNEAQ (reference sequence). J was trimmed by 0 bases and V by 1 base; bases with no gene match: 12. The CDR3 totals 19 residues. The CDR3 nucleotides are TGTGCCAGCAGCTTAGACTTGACAGGGGGCACTTGGAGCTCCTACGAGCAGTACGTC. The encoded protein is CASSLDLTGGTWSSYEQYV.

The table lists this clonotype with a few counts. The chain carries TRBV20-1 and TRBJ2-5, with D hard to call. Per germline, CDR1 DFQATT and CDR2 SNEGSKA (reference sequence). There are 15 residues in the CDR3. Trimming shortened V by 1 base and J by 3 bases, and 15 bases separated the two germline ends. The CDR3 spells CSARGQQIGKETQYF. Here the CDR3 DNA reads TGCAGTGCTAGAGGGCAGCAGATCGGTAAAGAGACCCAGTACTTC.

The V call is TRBV27, the J call TRBJ2-1; D unresolved. The CDR3 totals 11 residues. The germline V gene encodes CDR1 MNHEY and CDR2 SMNVEV (reference sequence). With 1 base removed from V and 9 bases from J, the gap between germline ends came to 4 bases. The CDR3 protein is CASSLYGEQFF. CDR3 DNA: TGTGCCAGCAGTTTATACGGTGAGCAGTTCTTC.

This clonotype was picked up many times. The chain employs TRBV7-8 and TRBJ2-3; D perhaps matches TRBD1 (6 bases). The CDR3 covers 16 residues. The V end was cut by 2 bases, the J end by 0 bases, with 12 bases between. Germline CDR1 SGHVS, CDR2 FQNEAQ. Here the CDR3 reads CASSLLGGTSTDTQYF. The CDR3 DNA reads as TGTGCCAGCAGCTTACTAGGGGGTACTAGCACAGATACGCAGTATTTT.

This clonotype has a count of ten or more. The rearrangement uses TRBV30 and TRBJ2-5, with TRBD1 matching 8 bases. The length of the CDR3 is 13 residues. Germline V gene sequence: CDR1 GTSNPN, CDR2 SVGIG (reference sequence). The junction had 5 bases not matched to a gene; V was cut back by 2 bases and J by 6 bases. CDR3: CAWSRQGLQTQYF. CDR3 nucleotides: TGTGCCTGGAGTCGACAGGGGCTACAGACCCAGTACTTC.

In this sample, this clonotype turned up many times. The rearrangement uses TRBV5-1 and TRBJ2-3; no clear D. CDR1 and CDR2 (germline): SGHRS, YFSETQ. Trimming removed 4 bases at V and 0 bases at J, with 9 bases between. The CDR3 is 14 amino acids. The CDR3 loop is CASSRASSTDTQYF. In DNA, the CDR3 is TGCGCCAGCAGCCGCGCGTCTAGCACAGATACGCAGTATTTT.

V is TRBV27 and J is TRBJ2-1, with D perhaps TRBD1 (6 bases). V was pared by 7 bases and J by 3 bases, with 13 bases between. Looked up from germline, CDR1 is MNHEY and CDR2 is SMNVEV (reference sequence). This CDR3 contains 14 residues. CDR3 DNA: TGTGCCAGCACCTCATCGACAGGCTACAATGAGCAGTTCTTC. Its translation: CASTSSTGYNEQFF.

The rearrangement joins TRBV11-2 to TRBJ2-1; 11 bases align to TRBD2. Germline CDR1 is SGHAT and CDR2 is FQNNGV. The CDR3 has 17 amino acids. Trimming took 4 bases from V and 2 from J; bases not matched to a gene: 7. The CDR3 loop reads CASSSSLAGGTYNEQFF. The CDR3 coding sequence is TGTGCCAGCAGCTCGAGTCTAGCGGGGGGTACCTACAATGAGCAGTTCTTC.

This clonotype was counted ten times or more. This sequence joins TRBV7-7 and TRBJ2-7, with unresolved D. The CDR3 is made up of 8 amino acids. Germline V gene data show CDR1 as SSHAT and CDR2 as FNYEAQ (reference sequence). The CDR3 nucleotides read TGTGATCGATACGAGCAGTACGTC. This sequence encodes CDRYEQYV.

The CDR3 DNA follows: TGTGCCAGCAACCCTGGGGGGAATGAAAAACTGTTTTTT. Amino acid sequence: CASNPGGNEKLFF. The chain is built from TRBV7-9 and TRBJ1-4; TRBD1 might be the D (5 bases). Germline lookup yields CDR1 SEHNR and CDR2 FQNEAQ (reference sequence). V was clipped by 7 bases and J by 5 bases, with 11 bases between them. The CDR3 sequence is 13 residues long.

This clonotype was counted ten times or more. V usage is TRBV20-1 and J usage is TRBJ2-1, with 9 bases aligning to TRBD1. Germline loops: CDR1 DFQATT, CDR2 SNEGSKA (reference sequence). V dropped 5 bases and J dropped 5; count of bases not matched to a gene: 4. This CDR3 comprises 13 residues. The CDR3 region is CSARTGEDNEQFF. Written as DNA, the CDR3 is TGCAGTGCTCGGACAGGGGAGGACAATGAGCAGTTCTTC.

The sample holds many counts of this clonotype. The rearrangement uses TRBV27 and TRBJ2-7; 7 bases align to TRBD1. The CDR3 is made up of 14 amino acids. Germline trimming cut 6 bases from V and 2 bases from J; bases unmatched to any gene: 7. CDR1 and CDR2 (germline): MNHEY, SMNVEV (reference sequence). CDR3 sequence: CASRTDRAPYEQYF. CDR3 DNA: TGTGCCAGCAGAACCGACAGGGCACCCTACGAGCAGTACTTC.

This clonotype was counted a few times. The chain combines TRBV27 with TRBJ1-6; weak D call: TRBD1 (5 bases). V gave up 4 bases and J gave up 6 bases, with 10 bases separating them. Germline V lookup: CDR1 MNHEY, CDR2 SMNVEV (reference sequence). The CDR3 has 14 amino acids. The CDR3 protein is CASSSLTANSPLHF. In nucleotides, the CDR3 is TGTGCCAGCAGTTCTCTGACAGCTAATTCACCCCTCCACTTT.

The V and J genes are TRBV28 and TRBJ1-2; unclear D gene. Germline CDR1 and CDR2: MDHEN and SYDVKM. This CDR3 contains 13 residues. Trimming cost V 8 bases and J 6 bases, with 16 bases left between them. The CDR3 is CASSEGGLNGYTF. Here the CDR3 DNA reads TGTGCCAGCTCGGAGGGCGGACTAAATGGCTACACCTTC.

The chain employs TRBV12-3 or TRBV12-4 and TRBJ1-1; 9 bases line up with TRBD1. The CDR3 length is 12 residues. Germline trimming cut 6 bases from V and 9 bases from J; bases unmatched to any gene: 5. CDR3 amino acids: CASSPDRGQAFF. CDR3 bases: TGTGCCAGCAGCCCGGACAGGGGTCAAGCTTTCTTT.

V and J are TRBV6-2 or TRBV6-3 and TRBJ2-3; D is ambiguous. The ends were cut back, 4 bases at V and 2 bases at J, with 16 bases in the middle. This CDR3 comprises 16 residues. CDR1 and CDR2 (germline): MNHEY, SVGEGT. This CDR3 reads CASSSRRSFLTDTQYF. DNA for the CDR3: TGTGCCAGCAGTTCCCGGCGTAGTTTTCTCACAGATACGCAGTATTTT.

The chain combines TRBV3-1 with TRBJ2-7; D not resolved. CDR3 size: 14 residues. Trimming shortened V by 1 base and J by 0 bases, and 7 bases separated the two germline ends. Germline CDR1 is LGHDT and CDR2 is YNNKEL (reference sequence). The CDR3 is CASSQAGNSYEQYV. DNA of the CDR3: TGTGCCAGCAGCCAAGCTGGGAACTCCTACGAGCAGTACGTC.

This clonotype was counted many times. This sequence joins TRBV12-3 or TRBV12-4 and TRBJ2-3; D unclear. The V end lost 2 bases, the J end lost 0 bases, and 9 bases lay between the germline ends. CDR3 size: 15 residues. The DNA for the CDR3 is TGTGCCAGCAGTTTATCCCTAACCAGCACAGATACGCAGTATTTT. It is translated as CASSLSLTSTDTQYF.